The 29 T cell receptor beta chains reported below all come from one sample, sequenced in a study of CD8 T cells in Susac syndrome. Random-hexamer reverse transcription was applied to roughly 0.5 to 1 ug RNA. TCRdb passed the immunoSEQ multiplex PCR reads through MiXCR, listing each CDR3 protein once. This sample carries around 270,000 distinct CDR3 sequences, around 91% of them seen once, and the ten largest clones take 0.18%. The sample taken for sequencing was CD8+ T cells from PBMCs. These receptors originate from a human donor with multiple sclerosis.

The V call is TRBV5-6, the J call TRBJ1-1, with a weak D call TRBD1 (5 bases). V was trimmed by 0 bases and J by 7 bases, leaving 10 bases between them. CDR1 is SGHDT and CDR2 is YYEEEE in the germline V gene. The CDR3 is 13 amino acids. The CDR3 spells CASSLAAGDEAFF. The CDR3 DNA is TGTGCCAGCAGCTTGGCCGCGGGGGATGAAGCTTTCTTT. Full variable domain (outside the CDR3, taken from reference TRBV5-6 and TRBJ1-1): DAGVTQSPTHLIKTRGQQVTLRCSPKSGHDTVSWYQQALGQGPQFIFQYYEEEERQRGNFPDRFSGHQFPNYSSELNVNALLLGDSALYLCASSLAAGDEAFFGQGTRLTVV.

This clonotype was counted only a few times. CDR3: CSASNPGELFF. The CDR3 nucleotides are TGCAGTGCTAGCAATCCCGGGGAGCTGTTTTTT. The rearrangement links TRBV20-1 to TRBJ2-2; D not certain. This CDR3 is 11 amino acids long. Germline lookup yields CDR1 DFQATT and CDR2 SNEGSKA (reference sequence). Deletions cut 3 bases from V and 6 bases from J, with 5 bases between.

The chain's CDR3 is CASSQGEVLPYNEQFF. The CDR3 bases are TGTGCCAGCAGCCAAGGGGAGGTCCTCCCCTACAATGAGCAGTTCTTC. V usage is TRBV14 and J usage is TRBJ2-1; the D gene is possibly TRBD2 (6 bases). Germline lookup yields CDR1 SGHDN and CDR2 FVKESK. The V gene lost 1 base and the J gene lost 2 bases, with 12 bases spanning the gap. The CDR3 length is 16 residues.

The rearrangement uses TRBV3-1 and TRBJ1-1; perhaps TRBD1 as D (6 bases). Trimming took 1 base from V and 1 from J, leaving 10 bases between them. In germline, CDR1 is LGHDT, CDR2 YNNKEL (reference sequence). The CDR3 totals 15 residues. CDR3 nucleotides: TGTGCCAGCAGCCAAGCGTGGGACAAGAACACTGAAGCTTTCTTT. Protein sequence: CASSQAWDKNTEAFF. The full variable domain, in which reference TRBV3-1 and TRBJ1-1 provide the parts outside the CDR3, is DTAVSQTPKYLVTQMGNDKSIKCEQNLGHDTMYWYKQDSKKFLKIMFSYNNKELIINETVPNRFSPKSPDKAHLNLHINSLELGDSAVYFCASSQAWDKNTEAFFGQGTRLTVV.

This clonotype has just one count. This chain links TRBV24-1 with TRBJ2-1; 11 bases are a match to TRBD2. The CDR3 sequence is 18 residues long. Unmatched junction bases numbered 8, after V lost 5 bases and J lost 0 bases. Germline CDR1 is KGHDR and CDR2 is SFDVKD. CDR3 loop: CATSAVGLAGNSYNEQFF. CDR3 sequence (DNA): TGTGCCACCAGTGCCGTCGGACTAGCGGGTAACTCCTACAATGAGCAGTTCTTC.

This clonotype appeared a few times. CDR3 region: CASLDSGETQYF. CDR3 nucleotides: TGTGCCAGCTTGGATAGCGGCGAGACCCAGTACTTC. V usage is TRBV6-1 and J usage is TRBJ2-5; tentative D call: TRBD2 (6 bases). V lost 8 bases, J lost 5 bases, and 12 bases lay in between. Germline V gene sequence: CDR1 MNHNS, CDR2 SASEGT. This CDR3 has 12 amino acids.

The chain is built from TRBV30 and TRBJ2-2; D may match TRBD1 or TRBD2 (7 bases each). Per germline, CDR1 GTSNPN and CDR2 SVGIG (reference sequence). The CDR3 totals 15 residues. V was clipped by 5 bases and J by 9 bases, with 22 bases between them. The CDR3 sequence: CAWGTEGRGGRELFF. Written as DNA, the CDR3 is TGTGCCTGGGGGACAGAAGGGAGGGGAGGAAGGGAGCTGTTTTTT. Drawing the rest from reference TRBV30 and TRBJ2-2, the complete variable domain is SQTIHQWPATLVQPVGSPLSLECTVEGTSNPNLYWYRQAAGRGLQLLFYSVGIGQISSEVPQNLSASRPQDRQFILSSKKLLLSDSGFYLCAWGTEGRGGRELFFGEGSRLTVL.

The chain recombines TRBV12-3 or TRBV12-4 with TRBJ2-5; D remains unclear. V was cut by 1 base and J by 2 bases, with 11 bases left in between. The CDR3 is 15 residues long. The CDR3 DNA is TGTGCCAGCAGTTTAGAAGGACGGATTCAAGAGACCCAGTACTTC. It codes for CASSLEGRIQETQYF.

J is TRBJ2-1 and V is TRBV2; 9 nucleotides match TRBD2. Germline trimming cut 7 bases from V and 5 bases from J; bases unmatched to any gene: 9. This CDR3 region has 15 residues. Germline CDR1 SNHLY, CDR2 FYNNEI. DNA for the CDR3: TGTGCCAGCACCAGAGTCCGACTAGCGGACAATGAGCAGTTCTTC. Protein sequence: CASTRVRLADNEQFF.

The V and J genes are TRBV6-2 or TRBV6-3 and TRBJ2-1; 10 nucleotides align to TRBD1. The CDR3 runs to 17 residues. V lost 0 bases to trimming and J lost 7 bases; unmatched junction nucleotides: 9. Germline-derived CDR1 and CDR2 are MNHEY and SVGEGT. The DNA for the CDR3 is TGTGCCAGCAGTTACTCTCTCGACAGGGGGCGGTGGAATGAGCAGTTCTTC. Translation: CASSYSLDRGRWNEQFF.

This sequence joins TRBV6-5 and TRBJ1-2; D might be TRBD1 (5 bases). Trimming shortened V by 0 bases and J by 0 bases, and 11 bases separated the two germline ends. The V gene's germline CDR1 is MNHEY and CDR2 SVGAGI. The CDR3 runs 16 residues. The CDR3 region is CASSYSLEGTNYGYTF. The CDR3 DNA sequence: TGTGCCAGCAGTTACTCTCTGGAGGGGACTAACTATGGCTACACCTTC.

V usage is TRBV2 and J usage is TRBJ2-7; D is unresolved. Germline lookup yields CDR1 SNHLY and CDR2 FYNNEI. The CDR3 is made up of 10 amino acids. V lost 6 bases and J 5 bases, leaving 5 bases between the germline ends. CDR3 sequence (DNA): TGTGCCAGCAGAGGTAACGAGCAGTACTTC. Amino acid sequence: CASRGNEQYF. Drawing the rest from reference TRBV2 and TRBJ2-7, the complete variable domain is EPEVTQTPSHQVTQMGQEVILRCVPISNHLYFYWYRQILGQKVEFLVSFYNNEISEKSEIFDDQFSVERPDGSNFTLKIRSTKLEDSAMYFCASRGNEQYFGPGTRLTVT.

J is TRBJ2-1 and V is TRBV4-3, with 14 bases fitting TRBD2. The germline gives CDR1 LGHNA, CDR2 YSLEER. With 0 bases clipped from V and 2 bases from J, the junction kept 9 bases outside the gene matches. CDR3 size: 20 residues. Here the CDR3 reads CASSQDWAGTSGRPYNEQFF. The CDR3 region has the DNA TGCGCCAGCAGCCAAGATTGGGCCGGGACTAGCGGGAGACCCTACAATGAGCAGTTCTTC.

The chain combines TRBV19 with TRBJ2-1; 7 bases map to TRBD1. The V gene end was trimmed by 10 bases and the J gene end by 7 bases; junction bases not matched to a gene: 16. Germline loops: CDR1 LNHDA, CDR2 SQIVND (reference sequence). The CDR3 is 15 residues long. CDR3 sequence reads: CATSFPGQRGNEQFF. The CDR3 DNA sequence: TGTGCCACCTCGTTCCCGGGACAGCGCGGAAATGAGCAGTTCTTC.

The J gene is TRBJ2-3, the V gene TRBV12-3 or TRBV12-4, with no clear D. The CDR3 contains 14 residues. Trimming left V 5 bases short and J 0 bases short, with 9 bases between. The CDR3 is CASSPSSSTDTQYF. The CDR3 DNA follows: TGTGCCAGCAGTCCCAGTTCTAGCACAGATACGCAGTATTTT.

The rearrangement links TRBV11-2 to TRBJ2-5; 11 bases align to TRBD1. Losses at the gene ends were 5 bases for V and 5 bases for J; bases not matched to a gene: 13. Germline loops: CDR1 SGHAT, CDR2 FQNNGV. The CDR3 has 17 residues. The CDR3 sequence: CASSLGRTGGAWETQYF. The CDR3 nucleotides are TGTGCCAGCAGCCTAGGGCGGACAGGGGGCGCGTGGGAGACCCAGTACTTC. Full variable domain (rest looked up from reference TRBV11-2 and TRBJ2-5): EAGVAQSPRYKIIEKRQSVAFWCNPISGHATLYWYQQILGQGPKLLIQFQNNGVVDDSQLPKDRFSAERLKGVDSTLKIQPAKLEDSAVYLCASSLGRTGGAWETQYFGPGTRLLVL.

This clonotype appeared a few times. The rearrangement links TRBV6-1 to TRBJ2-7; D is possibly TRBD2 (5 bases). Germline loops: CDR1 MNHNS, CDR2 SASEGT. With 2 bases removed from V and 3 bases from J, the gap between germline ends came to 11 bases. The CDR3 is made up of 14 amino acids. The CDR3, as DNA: TGTGCCAGCAGTGAACGGGGTGATGGCTACGAGCAGTACTTC. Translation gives CASSERGDGYEQYF.

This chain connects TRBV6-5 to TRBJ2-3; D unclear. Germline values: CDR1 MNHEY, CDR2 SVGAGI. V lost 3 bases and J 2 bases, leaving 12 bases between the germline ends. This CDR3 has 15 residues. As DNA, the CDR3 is TGTGCCAGCAGTTATCGGTCAGAGAACACAGATACGCAGTATTTT. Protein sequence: CASSYRSENTDTQYF.

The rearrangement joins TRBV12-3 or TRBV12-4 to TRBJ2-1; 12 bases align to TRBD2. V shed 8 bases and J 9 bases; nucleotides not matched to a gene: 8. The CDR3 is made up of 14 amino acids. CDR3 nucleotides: TGTGCCAGCCGACTAGCGGGAGTAAGCAGTGAGCAGTTCTTC. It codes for CASRLAGVSSEQFF.

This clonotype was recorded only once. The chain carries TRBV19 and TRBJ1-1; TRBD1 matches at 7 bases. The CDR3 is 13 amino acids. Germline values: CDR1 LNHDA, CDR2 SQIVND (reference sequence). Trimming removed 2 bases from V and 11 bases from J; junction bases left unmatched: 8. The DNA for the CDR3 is TGTGCCAGTAGTATATCCCCCACAGGGGACGCTTTCTTT. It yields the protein CASSISPTGDAFF.

DNA for the CDR3: TGTGCCAGCAGCTTTGCCACCGGGGAGCTGTTTTTT. This sequence encodes CASSFATGELFF. The genes are TRBV6-5 and TRBJ2-2; D remains unclear. Trimming pared 6 bases from V and 4 bases from J, leaving 6 bases between. CDR3 length equals 12 residues. Germline CDR1 MNHEY, CDR2 SVGAGI.

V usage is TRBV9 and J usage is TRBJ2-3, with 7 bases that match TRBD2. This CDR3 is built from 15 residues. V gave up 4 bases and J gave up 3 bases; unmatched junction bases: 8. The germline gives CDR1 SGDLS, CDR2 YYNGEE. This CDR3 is CASSYQGEGTDTQYF. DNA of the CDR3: TGTGCCAGCAGCTACCAAGGGGAGGGGACAGATACGCAGTATTTT. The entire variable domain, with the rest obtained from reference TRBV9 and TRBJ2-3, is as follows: DSGVTQTPKHLITATGQRVTLRCSPRSGDLSVYWYQQSLDQGLQFLIQYYNGEERAKGNILERFSAQQFPDLHSELNLSSLELGDSALYFCASSYQGEGTDTQYFGPGTRLTVL.

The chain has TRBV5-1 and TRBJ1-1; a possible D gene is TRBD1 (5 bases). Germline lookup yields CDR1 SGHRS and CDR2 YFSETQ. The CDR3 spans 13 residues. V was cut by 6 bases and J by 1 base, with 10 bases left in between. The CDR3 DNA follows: TGCGCCAGCACGGGGGAGGGGAACACTGAAGCTTTCTTT. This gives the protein CASTGEGNTEAFF.

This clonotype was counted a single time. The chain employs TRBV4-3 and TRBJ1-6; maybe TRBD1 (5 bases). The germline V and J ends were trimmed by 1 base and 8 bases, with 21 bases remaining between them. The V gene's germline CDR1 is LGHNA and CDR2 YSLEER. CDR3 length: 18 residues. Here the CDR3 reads CASSQAVLDGARDSPLHF. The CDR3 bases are TGCGCCAGCAGCCAAGCCGTATTAGATGGGGCTAGGGATTCACCCCTCCACTTT.

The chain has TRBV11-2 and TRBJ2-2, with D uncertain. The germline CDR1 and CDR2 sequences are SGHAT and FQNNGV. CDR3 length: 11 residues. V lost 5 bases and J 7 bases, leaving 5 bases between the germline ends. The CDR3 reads CASSPYGELFF. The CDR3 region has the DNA TGTGCCAGCAGCCCCTACGGGGAGCTGTTTTTT.

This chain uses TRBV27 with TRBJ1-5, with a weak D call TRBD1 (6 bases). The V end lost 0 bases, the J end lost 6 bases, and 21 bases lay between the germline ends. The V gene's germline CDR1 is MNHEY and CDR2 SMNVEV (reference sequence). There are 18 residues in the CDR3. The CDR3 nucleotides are TGTGCCAGCAGTTTATCTCTGGACCTACAGGGATCCAGTCAGCCCCAGCATTTT. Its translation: CASSLSLDLQGSSQPQHF.

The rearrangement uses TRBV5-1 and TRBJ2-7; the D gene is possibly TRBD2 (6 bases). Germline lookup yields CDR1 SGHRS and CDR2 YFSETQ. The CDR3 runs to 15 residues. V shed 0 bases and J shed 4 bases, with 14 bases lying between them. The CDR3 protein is CASSLDLSGSYEQYF. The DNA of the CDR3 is TGCGCCAGCAGCTTGGATCTGTCCGGGAGTTACGAGCAGTACTTC. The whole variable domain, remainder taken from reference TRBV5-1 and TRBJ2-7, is KAGVTQTPRYLIKTRGQQVTLSCSPISGHRSVSWYQQTPGQGLQFLFEYFSETQRNKGNFPGRFSGRQFSNSRSEMNVSTLELGDSALYLCASSLDLSGSYEQYFGPGTRLTVT.

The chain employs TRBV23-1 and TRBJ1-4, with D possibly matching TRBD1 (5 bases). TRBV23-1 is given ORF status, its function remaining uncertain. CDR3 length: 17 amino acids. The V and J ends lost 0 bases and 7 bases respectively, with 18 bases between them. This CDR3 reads CASSQSRRGCVVEKLFF. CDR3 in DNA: TGCGCCAGCAGTCAATCGAGGCGGGGCTGTGTCGTTGAAAAACTGTTTTTT.

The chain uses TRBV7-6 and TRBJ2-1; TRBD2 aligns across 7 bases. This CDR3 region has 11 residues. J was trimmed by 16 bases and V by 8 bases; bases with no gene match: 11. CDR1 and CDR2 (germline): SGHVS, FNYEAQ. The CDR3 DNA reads TGTGCCAGCGGAACCGGGACTATGGACTTCTTC. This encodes CASGTGTMDFF. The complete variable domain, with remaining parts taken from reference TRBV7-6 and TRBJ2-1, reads GAGVSQSPRYKVTKRGQDVALRCDPISGHVSLYWYRQALGQGPEFLTYFNYEAQQDKSGLPNDRFSAERPEGSISTLTIQRTEQRDSAMYRCASGTGTMDFFGPGTRLTVL.